What follows is one T cell receptor beta chain and its context. The antigen remains unidentified. The data belong to a study of cytomegalovirus exposure and HLA in healthy donors. Study-wide points: Diagnosis of cytomegalovirus status made by the classifier reportedly showed high specificity and sensitivity.

It was the approximately 120-subject validation cohort, separate from the 666-subject first cohort, to which the donors belonged. This CDR3 has 12 amino acids. The germline gives CDR1 SEHNR, CDR2 FQNEAQ (reference sequence). Produced via immunoSEQ multiplex PCR; TCRdb's table is partial and in-frame only. Here the sample spans over 100,000 clones, about 95% being singletons. The gene calls are TRBV7-9 and TRBJ2-3; 7 nucleotides match TRBD2. The receptor's source is a woman aged 18-29 years in good health and CMV-seronegative. The specimen sequenced was PBMCs. The CDR3 nucleotides read TGTGCTCTCCGGGCCGGGGGGGATACGCAGTATTTT. Its translation is CALRAGGDTQYF.